The subject of this entry is one TCR beta chain. Its cognate antigen is unknown. This entry is derived from a study of PD-1 blockade in classical Hodgkin lymphoma. Study-wide background: Once every 2 weeks, patients received intravenous nivolumab at 3 mg/kg. Findings and limits, study-wide: Exclusion was the outcome for patients who began nivolumab under 1 year after ASCT. Baseline diversity was lower in partial responders and progressors than complete responders. Significantly greater TCR diversity emerged by C4D1 in CD4+ cells but not CD8+ cells.

Every patient experienced relapse after autologous stem cell transplantation, and brentuximab vedotin exposure varied. V was clipped by 3 bases and J by 3 bases; unmatched bases: 4. This CDR3 comprises 15 residues. The germline gives CDR1 PRHDT, CDR2 FYEKMQ (reference sequence). The method was immunoSEQ multiplex PCR; TCRdb's version includes in-frame clones alone and lacks a portion of them. Of around 96,000 clones listed, approximately 80% are singletons. The TCR comes from a human donor with classical Hodgkin lymphoma. The genes are TRBV13 and TRBJ2-7; 11 nucleotides line up with TRBD1. The sequences come from peripheral blood mononuclear cells (PBMCs), collected at baseline. CDR3 sequence (DNA): TGTGCCAGCAGCTTCCCGGGACAGGGGGTCTACGAGCAGTACTTC. It specifies CASSFPGQGVYEQYF.